The clone carrying this T cell receptor (beta chain) showed up many times. Antigen unknown. This CDR3 is built from 15 residues. CDR1 MNHEY and CDR2 SMNVEV come from the germline V gene (reference sequence). V lost 5 bases to trimming and J lost 3 bases; unmatched junction nucleotides: 5. The time point was: longitudinal time-point 3. This sample stems from a study of neurological immune-mediated disorders. 5'RACE generated cDNA with 10-nucleotide random UMIs. TCRdb independently ran MiXCR on the 5' RACE reads; one entry per CDR3 protein. The table lists approximately 80,000 distinct CDR3 sequences, approximately 4.3% of them singletons. Regarding the study as a whole: The greatest degree of TCR clonal expansion was observed in HTLV-1-associated myelopathy, with the lowest in multiple sclerosis, below that of healthy controls.

This chain links TRBV27 with TRBJ1-3; TRBD1 aligns across 9 bases. The receptor's source is a woman aged 55-69 years with multiple sclerosis. Sequences were obtained from PBMCs. DNA for the CDR3: TGTGCCAGCAGTGAACAGGGGGCATATGGAAACACCATATATTTT. Protein product: CASSEQGAYGNTIYF.